The present T cell receptor beta chain was sequenced within a study of post-analysis software for immune sequencing data. Study-wide background: Patients had relapsing-remitting, secondary progressive or progressive-relapsing multiple sclerosis; some lacked subtype.

Built from TCR beta cDNA, the libraries had unique molecular identifiers in them. TCRdb used MiXCR to reprocess the PCR reads, holding one entry per CDR3 protein. The sample has 800,000 to 950,000 distinct CDR3 sequences, approximately 57% seen once; the top ten hold approximately 4.5%. The TCR originated in a girl aged 10 to 17 with multiple sclerosis. Sequencing input: blood.

This CDR3 reads CASRFRTEGSYEQYF. CDR3 in DNA: TGTGCCAGCAGATTTAGGACAGAGGGCTCCTACGAGCAGTACTTC. V and J are TRBV7-8 and TRBJ2-7, with D possibly matching TRBD1 (6 bases). The CDR3 totals 15 residues. CDR1 SGHVS and CDR2 FQNEAQ come from the germline V gene. V lost 6 bases, J lost 0 bases, and 15 bases lay in between.